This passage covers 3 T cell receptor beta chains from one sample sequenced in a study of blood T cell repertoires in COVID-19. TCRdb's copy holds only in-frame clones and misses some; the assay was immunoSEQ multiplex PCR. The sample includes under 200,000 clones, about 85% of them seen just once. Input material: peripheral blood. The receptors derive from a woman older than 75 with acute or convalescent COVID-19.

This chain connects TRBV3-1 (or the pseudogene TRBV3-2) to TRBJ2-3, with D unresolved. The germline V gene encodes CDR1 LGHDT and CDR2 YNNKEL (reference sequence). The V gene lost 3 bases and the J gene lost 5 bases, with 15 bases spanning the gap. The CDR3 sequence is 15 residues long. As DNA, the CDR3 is TGTGCCAGCAGCCAGAGGCGGCAAATGGGAGATACGCAGTATTTT. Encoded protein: CASSQRRQMGDTQYF.

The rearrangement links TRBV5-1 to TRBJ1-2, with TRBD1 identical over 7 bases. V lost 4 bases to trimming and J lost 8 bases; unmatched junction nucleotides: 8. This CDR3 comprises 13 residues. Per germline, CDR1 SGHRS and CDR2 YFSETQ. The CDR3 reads CASSMGQSLGYTF. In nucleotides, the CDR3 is TGCGCCAGCAGCATGGGACAGAGCCTCGGCTACACCTTC. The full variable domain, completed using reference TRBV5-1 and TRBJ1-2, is KAGVTQTPRYLIKTRGQQVTLSCSPISGHRSVSWYQQTPGQGLQFLFEYFSETQRNKGNFPGRFSGRQFSNSRSEMNVSTLELGDSALYLCASSMGQSLGYTFGSGTRLTVV.

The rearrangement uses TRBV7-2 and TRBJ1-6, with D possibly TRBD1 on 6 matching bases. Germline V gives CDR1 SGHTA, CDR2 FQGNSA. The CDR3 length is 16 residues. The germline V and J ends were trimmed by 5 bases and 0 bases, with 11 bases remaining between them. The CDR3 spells CASSITGSSYNSPLHF. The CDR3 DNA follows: TGTGCCAGCAGCATCACAGGGAGCTCCTATAATTCACCCCTCCACTTT.